The 15 T cell receptor beta chains presented below share a single source sample, sequenced in a study of cytomegalovirus exposure and HLA in healthy donors. Amplification used 60 Vbeta primers and 13 Jbeta primers. Libraries were prepared by immunoSEQ multiplex PCR; TCRdb keeps only in-frame clonotypes and omits some of them. This sample has more than 140,000 clones, with about three quarters found just once. The specimen was PBMCs. The receptors come from a male donor in good health and CMV-seronegative.

Worth noting for this clone: Other nucleotide sequences from this sample produce the same CDR3. V is TRBV27 and J is TRBJ1-2; D uncertain. Trimming stripped 4 bases from V and 4 bases from J, with 19 bases between. CDR1 is MNHEY and CDR2 is SMNVEV in the germline V gene (reference sequence). The CDR3 sequence is 16 residues long. This chain's CDR3 is CASSSRVGYGSYGYTF. For the CDR3, the DNA is TGTGCCAGCAGTTCGAGGGTTGGCTATGGATCCTATGGCTACACCTTC.

This chain links TRBV7-2 with TRBJ2-7; tentative D call: TRBD2 (6 bases). The CDR3 spans 15 residues. Per germline, CDR1 SGHTA and CDR2 FQGNSA. Trimming took 2 bases from V and 6 from J, leaving 17 bases between them. This chain's CDR3 is CASSLLGGKGFEQYF. CDR3 DNA sequence: TGTGCCAGCAGCTTACTGGGCGGGAAGGGGTTCGAGCAGTACTTC.

The gene calls are TRBV6-6 and TRBJ2-1, with 12 bases identical to TRBD2. The CDR3 has 16 residues. Germline V gene lookup returns CDR1 MNHNY and CDR2 SVGAGI (reference sequence). Unmatched junction bases numbered 5, after V lost 0 bases and J lost 8 bases. The CDR3 loop is CASSYSLAGGGYEQFF. CDR3 nucleotides: TGTGCCAGCAGTTACTCGCTAGCGGGAGGGGGCTATGAGCAGTTCTTC.

This chain's CDR3 is CASSPLPGGSEAFF. The CDR3, as DNA: TGTGCCAGCTCACCCCTGCCAGGGGGCAGCGAAGCTTTCTTT. The rearrangement links TRBV18 to TRBJ1-1, with 8 nucleotides matching TRBD1. Germline V gene lookup returns CDR1 KGHSH and CDR2 LQKENI. The CDR3 totals 14 residues. V dropped 3 bases and J dropped 8; count of bases not matched to a gene: 8. The variable domain in full, completed from reference TRBV18 and TRBJ1-1, reads NAGVMQNPRHLVRRRGQEARLRCSPMKGHSHVYWYRQLPEEGLKFMVYLQKENIIDESGMPKERFSAEFPKEGPSILRIQQVVRGDSAAYFCASSPLPGGSEAFFGQGTRLTVV.

The genes are TRBV9 and TRBJ2-3, with a tentative D call TRBD2 (6 bases). Trimming pared 4 bases from V and 0 bases from J, leaving 18 bases between. From germline, CDR1 is SGDLS and CDR2 YYNGEE. The CDR3 has 17 residues. The CDR3 loop reads CASSPQPGVESTDTQYF. CDR3 nucleotide sequence: TGTGCCAGCAGCCCCCAACCGGGGGTTGAGAGCACAGATACGCAGTATTTT.

The chain uses TRBV5-5 and TRBJ2-1; D is undetermined. CDR3 length: 12 amino acids. The germline V and J ends were trimmed by 3 bases and 6 bases, with 7 bases remaining between them. Looked up from germline, CDR1 is SGHKS and CDR2 is YYEKEE (reference sequence). As DNA, the CDR3 is TGTGCCAGCAGCTCGGCGGTCAATGAGCAGTTCTTC. This translates into CASSSAVNEQFF.

This chain links TRBV6-5 with TRBJ1-2; 8 bases agree with TRBD1. CDR1 is MNHEY and CDR2 is SVGAGI in the germline V gene. The CDR3 contains 16 residues. The ends lost 4 bases at V and 5 bases at J; junction bases unmatched: 12. The CDR3, as DNA: TGTGCCAGCAGTTGGAGCCGGGACAGGAGTGTTTATGGCTACACCTTC. It translates to CASSWSRDRSVYGYTF.

The table lists this clone with a few counts. The chain carries TRBV7-3 and TRBJ2-3, with D possibly TRBD1 on 5 matching bases. Germline values: CDR1 SGHTA, CDR2 FQGTGA. V lost 5 bases and J lost 4, with 7 bases in between. This CDR3 comprises 12 residues. This CDR3 reads CASSEGADTQYF. In DNA, the CDR3 is TGTGCCAGCAGCGAAGGGGCAGATACGCAGTATTTT.

The genes are TRBV12-5 and TRBJ2-7; TRBD2 might be the D (5 bases). The germline CDR1 and CDR2 sequences are LGHNT and FRNRAP. The CDR3 extends over 15 amino acids. Trimming cost V 1 base and J 7 bases, with 17 bases left between them. The CDR3 region has the DNA TGTGCTAGTGGTTTGGACACTAGTCGAACGGGGGAGCAGTACTTC. This translates into CASGLDTSRTGEQYF.

This clone was seen only a few times. The rearrangement links TRBV5-1 to TRBJ1-2, with 10 positions matching TRBD1. This CDR3 has 14 amino acids. Looked up from germline, CDR1 is SGHRS and CDR2 is YFSETQ. J lost 5 bases, V lost 0 bases, and 1 base had no gene match. CDR3 coding DNA: TGCGCCAGCAGCTTGGGGGACAGGGGTTATGGCTACACCTTC. This translates into CASSLGDRGYGYTF.

The chain combines TRBV5-6 with TRBJ2-3; D is uncertain. The CDR3 consists of 12 residues. Germline V lookup: CDR1 SGHDT, CDR2 YYEEEE. Trimming removed 0 bases from V and 11 bases from J, with 10 bases in between. The CDR3: CASSLATPRQYF. Here the CDR3 DNA reads TGTGCCAGCAGCTTGGCAACTCCTAGGCAGTATTTT. Variable domain in full (rest from reference TRBV5-6 and TRBJ2-3): DAGVTQSPTHLIKTRGQQVTLRCSPKSGHDTVSWYQQALGQGPQFIFQYYEEEERQRGNFPDRFSGHQFPNYSSELNVNALLLGDSALYLCASSLATPRQYFGPGTRLTVL.

The chain is built from TRBV5-1 and TRBJ2-7, with TRBD1 matching over 7 bases. Germline CDR1 and CDR2: SGHRS and YFSETQ. V was pared by 0 bases and J by 1 base, with 7 bases of the junction left unmatched. The CDR3 is 16 residues long. The CDR3 loop reads CASSLGGTALSYEQYF. CDR3 sequence (DNA): TGCGCCAGCAGCTTGGGTGGGACAGCCCTATCCTACGAGCAGTACTTC.

This clone was picked up one time. The J gene is TRBJ1-1, the V gene TRBV7-3, with a weak D call TRBD1 (5 bases). The CDR3 is 13 amino acids. The V gene lost 5 bases and the J gene lost 3 bases, with 10 bases spanning the gap. Germline assignment: CDR1 SGHTA and CDR2 FQGTGA. In nucleotides, the CDR3 is TGTGCCAGCAGCCGACAGATCTACACTGAAGCTTTCTTT. Translating gives CASSRQIYTEAFF.

The chain has TRBV7-9 and TRBJ1-2, with 10 bases identical to TRBD1. CDR3 size: 15 residues. Trimming removed 1 base from V and 8 bases from J; junction bases left unmatched: 7. Germline V lookup: CDR1 SEHNR, CDR2 FQNEAQ (reference sequence). Written as DNA, the CDR3 is TGTGCCAGCAGCTTAGGATGGGGACAGGGGAGCGGCTACACCTTC. It yields the protein CASSLGWGQGSGYTF. The full variable domain, its missing parts supplied by reference TRBV7-9 and TRBJ1-2, is DTGVSQNPRHKITKRGQNVTFRCDPISEHNRLYWYRQTLGQGPEFLTYFQNEAQLEKSRLLSDRFSAERPKGSFSTLEIQRTEQGDSAMYLCASSLGWGQGSGYTFGSGTRLTVV.

This clone was found once. This chain connects TRBV7-9 to TRBJ1-1, with TRBD1 matching 7 bases. Germline loops: CDR1 SEHNR, CDR2 FQNEAQ (reference sequence). CDR3 size: 14 residues. Trimming took 4 bases from V and 1 from J; bases not matched to a gene: 3. The CDR3 protein is CASSWGQSNTEAFF. CDR3 DNA sequence: TGTGCCAGCAGCTGGGGACAGTCGAACACTGAAGCTTTCTTT. The full variable domain, rest sourced from reference TRBV7-9 and TRBJ1-1, is DTGVSQNPRHKITKRGQNVTFRCDPISEHNRLYWYRQTLGQGPEFLTYFQNEAQLEKSRLLSDRFSAERPKGSFSTLEIQRTEQGDSAMYLCASSWGQSNTEAFFGQGTRLTVV.